The clone carrying this TCR beta chain was found a few times. At one end, the junction sequence differs from germline, possibly due to a read error. Time point defined: newly diagnosed GD, antithyroid drugs for less than 3 months. Researchers made the TCR library from RNA that was extracted from PBMCs. Germline CDR1 is SGHDN and CDR2 is FVKESK. The CDR3 has 13 residues. Libraries of TCR beta came from iRepertoire HTBI primers plus Arm-PCR of CDR3 regions. TCRdb independently ran MiXCR on the multiplex PCR reads; one entry per CDR3 protein. The profile shows some 350,000 distinct CDR3 sequences, under 20% of them singletons. The data are from a study of regulatory T cells in long-lasting Graves disease. This same sample was also part of a study on T cells in Graves' hyperthyroidism and ophthalmopathy. From that second work: The TCR CDR3 was amplified in a first-round RT-PCR using the HTBI primer set. Ophthalmopathy stood apart from stable hyperthyroidism in a 13 V-J model.

V gene TRBV14 combines with J gene TRBJ2-7; 10 bases agree with TRBD1. Sequenced here: peripheral blood mononuclear cells (PBMCs), sampled at new diagnosis, from a patient treated with antithyroid drugs. The receptor's source is a woman aged 18-30 years with Graves disease. In nucleotides, the CDR3 is TGTGCCAGCAGCCAGTTGGCCGGACAGGGGGGGAACTTC. It yields the protein CASSQLAGQGGNF.